This T cell receptor (beta chain) was profiled in a study of T cell responses to AZD1222 COVID-19 vaccine. Generated by immunoSEQ multiplex PCR, the TCRdb table keeps only in-frame clones and is missing some. The sample lists 140,000 or so clones; around 88% were seen once. As regards this clone: Its antigen remains unknown.

This CDR3 region has 14 residues. Trimming removed 0 bases from V and 6 bases from J, with 8 bases in between. Per germline, CDR1 LGHDT and CDR2 YNNKEL (reference sequence). Study findings and constraints: Regions 160-218 and 743-854 dominated among vaccine-associated CD4 TCRs spanning spike.

The chain employs TRBV3-1 (or the pseudogene TRBV3-2) and TRBJ2-2; D remains ambiguous. This receptor was identified in an adult in good health. The source was peripheral blood, collected on day 0 of AZD1222 vaccination. CDR3 nucleotide sequence: TGTGCCAGCAGCCAAGAAACGTGGGCCGGGGAGCTGTTTTTT. Its translation: CASSQETWAGELFF.